This T cell receptor (beta chain) emerged from a study of neurological immune-mediated disorders. Template-switch 5'RACE cDNA synthesis added a 10-nucleotide unique molecular identifier. TCRdb fed the 5' RACE reads into MiXCR, producing one record per CDR3 protein. The sample consists of approximately 50,000 distinct CDR3 sequences, more than 3.5% of them appearing once. This clonotype was seen repeatedly, ten times or more. The germline CDR1 and CDR2 sequences are LNHNV and YYDKDF (reference sequence). This CDR3 region has 15 residues. Unmatched junction bases numbered 2, after V lost 0 bases and J lost 5 bases.

Sequencing was done on a sample of PBMCs. The chain employs TRBV15 and TRBJ1-5; 9 bases agree with TRBD1. The sequence derives from a man aged 55 to 69 with multiple sclerosis. CDR3 loop: CATSREGQGYQPQHF. In DNA, the CDR3 is TGTGCCACCAGCAGAGAGGGACAGGGCTATCAGCCCCAGCATTTT.